This T cell receptor beta chain was captured in a study of cytomegalovirus exposure and HLA in healthy donors. General study points: Previously analyzed data showed that most TCR beta V segments were productive at a frequency of about 87% or about 30%. A few V segments could not be told apart, such as TRBV6-2 and TRBV6-3, and were left out. In a later analysis, CMV-associated beta chains were mostly HLA-associated, it appeared.

The CDR3 runs to 13 residues. Trimming left V 6 bases short and J 3 bases short, with 15 bases between. Germline V gene lookup returns CDR1 SQVTM and CDR2 ANQGSEA. This clone has only one observation. What it binds is unknown. PCR employed 60 Vbeta and 13 Jbeta primers. Authors' analysis steps: Roughly 73 million unique TCR beta chains, around 10 million of them shared, were counted by a later analysis. Assay: immunoSEQ multiplex PCR; the TCRdb copy retains only in-frame clones and omits some. That table is the source of V, J and clone size, and D and trimming were worked out from the DNA. This table holds roughly 200,000 clones, 70% to 85% found once.

Sequencing was performed on PBMCs. The clonotype originates from a woman in her fifties or sixties in good health and CMV-seropositive. The chain employs TRBV29-1 and TRBJ2-7, with D possibly being TRBD2 (5 bases). The CDR3 nucleotides read TGCAGCGTGAGTGCCCGGGATCGCTACGAGCAGTACTTC. Translation: CSVSARDRYEQYF.